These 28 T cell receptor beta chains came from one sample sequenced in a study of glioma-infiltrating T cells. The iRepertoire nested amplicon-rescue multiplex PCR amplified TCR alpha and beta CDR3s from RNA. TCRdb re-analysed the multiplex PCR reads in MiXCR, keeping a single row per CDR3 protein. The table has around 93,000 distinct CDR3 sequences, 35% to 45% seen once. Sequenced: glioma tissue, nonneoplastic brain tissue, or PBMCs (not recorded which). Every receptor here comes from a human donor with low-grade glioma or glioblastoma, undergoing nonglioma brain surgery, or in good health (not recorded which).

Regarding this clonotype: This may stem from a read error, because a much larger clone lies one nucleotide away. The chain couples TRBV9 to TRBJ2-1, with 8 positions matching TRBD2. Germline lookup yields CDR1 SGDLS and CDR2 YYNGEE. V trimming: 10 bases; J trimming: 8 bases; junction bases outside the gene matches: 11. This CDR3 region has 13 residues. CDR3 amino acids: CALCGGLGYEQFF. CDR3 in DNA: TGTGCCCTCTGTGGGGGACTAGGGTATGAGCAGTTCTTC. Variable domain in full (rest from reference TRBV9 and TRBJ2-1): DSGVTQTPKHLITATGQRVTLRCSPRSGDLSVYWYQQSLDQGLQFLIQYYNGEERAKGNILERFSAQQFPDLHSELNLSSLELGDSALYFCALCGGLGYEQFFGPGTRLTVL.

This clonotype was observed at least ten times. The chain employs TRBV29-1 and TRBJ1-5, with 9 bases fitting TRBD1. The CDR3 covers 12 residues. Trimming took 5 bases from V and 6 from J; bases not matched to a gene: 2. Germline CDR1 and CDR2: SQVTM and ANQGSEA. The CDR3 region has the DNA TGCAGCGTTAGACAGGGGGGTCAGCCCCAGCATTTT. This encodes CSVRQGGQPQHF.

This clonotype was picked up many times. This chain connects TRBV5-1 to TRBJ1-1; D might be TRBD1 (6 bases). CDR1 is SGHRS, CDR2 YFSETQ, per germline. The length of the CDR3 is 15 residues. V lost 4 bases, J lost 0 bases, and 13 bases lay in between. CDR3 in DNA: TGCGCCAGCAGCAGCGGGACACTCATGAACACTGAAGCTTTCTTT. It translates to CASSSGTLMNTEAFF.

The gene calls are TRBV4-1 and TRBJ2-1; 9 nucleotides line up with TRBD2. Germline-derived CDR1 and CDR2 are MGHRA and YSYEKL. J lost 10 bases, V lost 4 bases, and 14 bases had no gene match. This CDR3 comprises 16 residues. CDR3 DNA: TGCGCCAGCAGCCTTCCGGCGGGGGGGAACTCCGACGAGCAGTTCTTC. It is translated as CASSLPAGGNSDEQFF.

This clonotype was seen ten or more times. CDR3 in amino acids: CSAKPGGGGPDTQYF. The CDR3 region has the DNA TGCAGTGCTAAGCCTGGTGGGGGGGGCCCCGATACGCAGTATTTT. The V call is TRBV20-1, the J call TRBJ2-3, with D possibly being TRBD2 (7 bases). The CDR3 sequence is 15 residues long. V gave up 4 bases and J gave up 6 bases, with 20 bases separating them. Germline lookup yields CDR1 DFQATT and CDR2 SNEGSKA (reference sequence).

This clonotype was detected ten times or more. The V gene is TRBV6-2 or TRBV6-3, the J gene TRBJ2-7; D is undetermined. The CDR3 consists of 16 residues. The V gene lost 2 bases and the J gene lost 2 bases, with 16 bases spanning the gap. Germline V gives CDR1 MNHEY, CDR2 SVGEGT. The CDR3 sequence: CASSYDSFPVAYEQYF. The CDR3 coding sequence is TGTGCCAGCAGTTACGATTCTTTTCCGGTTGCCTACGAGCAGTACTTC.

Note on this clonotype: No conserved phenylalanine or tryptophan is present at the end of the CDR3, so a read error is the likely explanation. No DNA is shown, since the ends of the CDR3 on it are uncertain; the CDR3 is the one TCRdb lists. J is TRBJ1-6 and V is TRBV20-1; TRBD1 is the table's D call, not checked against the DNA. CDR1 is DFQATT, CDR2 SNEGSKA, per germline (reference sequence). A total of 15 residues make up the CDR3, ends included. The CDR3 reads CSARPGTVYNSPPNS.

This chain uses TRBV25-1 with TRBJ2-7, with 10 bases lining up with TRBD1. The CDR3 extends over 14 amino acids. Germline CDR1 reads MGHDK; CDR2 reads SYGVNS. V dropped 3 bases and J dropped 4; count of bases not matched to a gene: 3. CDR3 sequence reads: CASSDWTGGYEQYF. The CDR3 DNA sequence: TGTGCCAGCAGTGATTGGACAGGGGGTTACGAGCAGTACTTC.

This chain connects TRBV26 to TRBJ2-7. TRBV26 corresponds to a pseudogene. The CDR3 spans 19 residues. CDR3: CASSDQSRSGANPSYEQYF. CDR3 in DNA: TGCGCCAGCAGTGACCAGAGTCGATCAGGTGCAAACCCCTCCTACGAGCAGTACTTC.

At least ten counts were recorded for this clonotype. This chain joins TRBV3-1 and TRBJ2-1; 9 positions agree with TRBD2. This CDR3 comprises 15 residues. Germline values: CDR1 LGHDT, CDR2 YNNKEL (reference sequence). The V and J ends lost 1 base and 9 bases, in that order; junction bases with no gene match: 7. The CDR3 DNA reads TGTGCCAGCAGCCAAGCTAGCGGGAATTCTGCTGAGCAGTTCTTC. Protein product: CASSQASGNSAEQFF.

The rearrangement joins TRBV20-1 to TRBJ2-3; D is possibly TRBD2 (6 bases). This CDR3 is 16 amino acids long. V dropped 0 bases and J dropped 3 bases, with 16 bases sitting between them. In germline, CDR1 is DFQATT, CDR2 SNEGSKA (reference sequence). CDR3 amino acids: CSARETRRGSTDTQYF. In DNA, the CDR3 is TGCAGTGCTAGAGAAACAAGGCGGGGAAGTACAGATACGCAGTATTTT.

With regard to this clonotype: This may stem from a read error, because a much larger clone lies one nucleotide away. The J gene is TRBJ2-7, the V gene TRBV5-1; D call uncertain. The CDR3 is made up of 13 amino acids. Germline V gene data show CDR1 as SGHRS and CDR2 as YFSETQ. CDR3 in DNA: TGCGCCAGCGGCTTGGTTTGGTTCTACGAGCAGTACTTC. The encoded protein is CASGLVWFYEQYF.

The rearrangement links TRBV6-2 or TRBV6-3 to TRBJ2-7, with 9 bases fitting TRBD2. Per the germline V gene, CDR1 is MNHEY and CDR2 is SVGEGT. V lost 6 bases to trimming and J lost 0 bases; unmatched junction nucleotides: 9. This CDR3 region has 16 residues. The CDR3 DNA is TGTGCCAGCAGAATGACTAGCGGCTATGGCTCCTACGAGCAGTACTTC. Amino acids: CASRMTSGYGSYEQYF.

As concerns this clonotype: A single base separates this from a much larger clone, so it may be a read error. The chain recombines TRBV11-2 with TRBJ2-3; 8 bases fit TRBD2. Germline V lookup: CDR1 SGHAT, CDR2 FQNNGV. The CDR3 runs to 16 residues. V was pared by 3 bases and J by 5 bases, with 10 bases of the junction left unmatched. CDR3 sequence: CASSLGPTGGGDTQYF. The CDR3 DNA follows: TGTGCCAGCAGCTTGGGACCCACGGGGGGGGGAGATACGCAGTATTTT.

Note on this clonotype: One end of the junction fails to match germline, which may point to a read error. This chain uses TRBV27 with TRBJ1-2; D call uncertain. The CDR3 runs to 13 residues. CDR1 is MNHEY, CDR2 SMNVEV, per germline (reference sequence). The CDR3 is CVSSFNTGYGYIF. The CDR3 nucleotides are TGTGTTAGCAGTTTTAATACCGGGTATGGCTACATCTTC.

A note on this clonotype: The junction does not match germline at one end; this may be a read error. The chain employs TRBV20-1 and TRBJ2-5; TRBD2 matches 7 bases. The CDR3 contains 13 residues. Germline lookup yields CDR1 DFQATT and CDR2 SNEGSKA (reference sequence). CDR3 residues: CSDRPGGQETQYF. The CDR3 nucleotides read TGCAGTGATAGACCGGGGGGTCAAGAGACCCAGTACTTC.

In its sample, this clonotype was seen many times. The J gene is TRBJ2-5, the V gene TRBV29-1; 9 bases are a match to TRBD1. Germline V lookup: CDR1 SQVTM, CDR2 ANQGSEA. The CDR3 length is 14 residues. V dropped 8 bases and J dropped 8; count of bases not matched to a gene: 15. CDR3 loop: CSTTDRGRGETQYF. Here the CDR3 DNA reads TGCAGCACTACGGACAGGGGAAGGGGAGAAACCCAGTACTTC.

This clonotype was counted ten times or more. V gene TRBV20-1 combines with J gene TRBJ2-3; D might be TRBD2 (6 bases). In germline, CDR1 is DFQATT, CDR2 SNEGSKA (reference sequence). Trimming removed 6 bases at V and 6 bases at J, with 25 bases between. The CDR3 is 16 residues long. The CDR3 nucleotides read TGCAGTGCCCGCAAGGATGGGGGAGGTACGTCGGATACGCAGTATTTT. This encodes CSARKDGGGTSDTQYF.

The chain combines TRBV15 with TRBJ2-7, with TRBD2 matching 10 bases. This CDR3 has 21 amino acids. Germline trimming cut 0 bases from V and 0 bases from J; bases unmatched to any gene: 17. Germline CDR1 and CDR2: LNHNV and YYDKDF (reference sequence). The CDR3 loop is CATSREASGSSGGGNSYEQYF. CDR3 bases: TGTGCCACCAGCAGAGAAGCTAGCGGGAGTTCCGGGGGGGGCAACTCCTACGAGCAGTACTTC.

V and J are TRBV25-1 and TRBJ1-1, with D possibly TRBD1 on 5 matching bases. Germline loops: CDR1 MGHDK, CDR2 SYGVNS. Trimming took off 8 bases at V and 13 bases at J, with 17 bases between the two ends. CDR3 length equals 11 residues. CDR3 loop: CASGRGTEFFF. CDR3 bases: TGTGCCAGCGGGAGGGGTACTGAATTTTTCTTT.

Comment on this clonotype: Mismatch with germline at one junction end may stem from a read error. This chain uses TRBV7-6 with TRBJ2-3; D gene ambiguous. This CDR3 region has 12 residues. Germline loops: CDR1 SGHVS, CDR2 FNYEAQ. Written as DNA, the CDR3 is TGTGCCAGCGGCTTACAGCAGGATACGCAGTATTTT. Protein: CASGLQQDTQYF.

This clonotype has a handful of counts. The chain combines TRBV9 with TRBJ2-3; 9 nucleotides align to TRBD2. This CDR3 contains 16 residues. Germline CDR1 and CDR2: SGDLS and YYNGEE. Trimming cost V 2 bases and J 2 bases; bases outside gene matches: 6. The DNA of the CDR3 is TGTGCCAGCAGCGTTTTAGCGGGAGTTCCCACAGATACGCAGTATTTT. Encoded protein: CASSVLAGVPTDTQYF.

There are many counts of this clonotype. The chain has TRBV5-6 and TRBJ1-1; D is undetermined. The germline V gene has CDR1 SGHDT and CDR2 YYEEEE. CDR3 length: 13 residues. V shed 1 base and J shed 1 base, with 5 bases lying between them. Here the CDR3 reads CASSLPRNTEAFF. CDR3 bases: TGTGCCAGCAGCTTGCCCAGGAACACTGAAGCTTTCTTT. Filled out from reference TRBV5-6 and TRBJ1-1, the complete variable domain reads DAGVTQSPTHLIKTRGQQVTLRCSPKSGHDTVSWYQQALGQGPQFIFQYYEEEERQRGNFPDRFSGHQFPNYSSELNVNALLLGDSALYLCASSLPRNTEAFFGQGTRLTVV.

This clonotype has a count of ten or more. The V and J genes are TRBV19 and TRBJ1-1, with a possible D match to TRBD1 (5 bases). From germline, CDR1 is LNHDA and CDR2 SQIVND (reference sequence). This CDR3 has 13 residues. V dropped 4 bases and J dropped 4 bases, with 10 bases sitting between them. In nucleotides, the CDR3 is TGTGCCAGTAGTACCTCAGGGACCACTGAAGCTTTCTTT. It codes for CASSTSGTTEAFF. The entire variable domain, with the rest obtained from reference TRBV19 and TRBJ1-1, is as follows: DGGITQSPKYLFRKEGQNVTLSCEQNLNHDAMYWYRQDPGQGLRLIYYSQIVNDFQKGDIAEGYSVSREKKESFPLTVTSAQKNPTAFYLCASSTSGTTEAFFGQGTRLTVV.

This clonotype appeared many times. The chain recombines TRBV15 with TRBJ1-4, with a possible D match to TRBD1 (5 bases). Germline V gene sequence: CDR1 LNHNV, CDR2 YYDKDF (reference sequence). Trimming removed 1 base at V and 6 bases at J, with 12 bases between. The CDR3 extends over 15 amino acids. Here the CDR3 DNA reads TGTGCCACCAGCAGAGGAAAACAGGAGGATGAAAAACTGTTTTTT. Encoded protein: CATSRGKQEDEKLFF.

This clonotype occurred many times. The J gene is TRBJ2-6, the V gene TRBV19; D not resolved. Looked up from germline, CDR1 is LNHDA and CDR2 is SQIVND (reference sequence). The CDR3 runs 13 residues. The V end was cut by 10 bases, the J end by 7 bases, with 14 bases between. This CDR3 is CATRPTVANVLTF. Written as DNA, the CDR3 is TGTGCCACTCGGCCGACCGTAGCCAACGTCCTGACTTTC.

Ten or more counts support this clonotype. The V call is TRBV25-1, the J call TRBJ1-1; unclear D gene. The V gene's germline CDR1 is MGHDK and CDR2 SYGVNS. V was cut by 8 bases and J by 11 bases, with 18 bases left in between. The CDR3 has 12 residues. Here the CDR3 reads CASQSWGTGAFF. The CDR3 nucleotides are TGTGCCAGCCAAAGCTGGGGAACCGGGGCTTTCTTT.

CDR3 amino acids: CASSLGVEGLSEQYF. The CDR3 DNA reads as TGTGCCAGCAGTTTAGGGGTGGAGGGCCTGAGCGAGCAGTACTTC. The gene calls are TRBV27 and TRBJ2-7, with a weak D call TRBD2 (6 bases). The germline V gene encodes CDR1 MNHEY and CDR2 SMNVEV (reference sequence). V dropped 2 bases and J dropped 6 bases, with 17 bases sitting between them. The CDR3 has 15 amino acids.